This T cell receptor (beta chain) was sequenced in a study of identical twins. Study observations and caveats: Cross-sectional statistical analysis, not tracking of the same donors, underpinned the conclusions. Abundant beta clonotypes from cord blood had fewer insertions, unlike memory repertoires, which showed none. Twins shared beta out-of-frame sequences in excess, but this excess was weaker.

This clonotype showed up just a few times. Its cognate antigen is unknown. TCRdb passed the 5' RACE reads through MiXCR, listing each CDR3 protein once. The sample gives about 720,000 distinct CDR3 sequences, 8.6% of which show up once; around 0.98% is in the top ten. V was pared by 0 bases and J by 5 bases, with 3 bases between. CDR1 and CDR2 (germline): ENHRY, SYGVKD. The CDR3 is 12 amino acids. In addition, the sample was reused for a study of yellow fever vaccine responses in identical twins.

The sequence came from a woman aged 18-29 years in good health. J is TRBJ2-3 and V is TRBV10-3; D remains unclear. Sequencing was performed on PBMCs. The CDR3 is CAISESVDTQYF. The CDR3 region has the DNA TGTGCCATCAGTGAGTCGGTAGATACGCAGTATTTT.